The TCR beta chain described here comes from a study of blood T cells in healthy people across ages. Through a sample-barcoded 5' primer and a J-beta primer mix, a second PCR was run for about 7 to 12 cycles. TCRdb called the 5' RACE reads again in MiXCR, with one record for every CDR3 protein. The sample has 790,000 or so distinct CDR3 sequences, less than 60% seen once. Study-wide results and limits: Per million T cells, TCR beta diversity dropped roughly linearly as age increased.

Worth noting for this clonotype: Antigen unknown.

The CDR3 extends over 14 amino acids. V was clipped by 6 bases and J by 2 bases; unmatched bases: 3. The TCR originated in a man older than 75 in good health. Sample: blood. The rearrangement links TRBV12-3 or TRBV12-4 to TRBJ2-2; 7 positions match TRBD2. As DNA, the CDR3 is TGTGCCAGCAGGGTAGCGGGTAACACCGGGGAGCTGTTTTTT. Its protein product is CASRVAGNTGELFF.